This T cell receptor (beta chain) was captured in a study of T cell repertoires in cytomegalovirus infection. Study in general: Shared public TCR beta signatures pointed to both CMV infection and a matching HLA type.

TCRdb recomputed calls from the reads with MiXCR, one row per CDR3 protein. The repertoire holds about 100,000 distinct CDR3 sequences, with about 25% as singletons. Ten or more counts support this clonotype. V lost 5 bases and J lost 5, with 22 bases in between. Germline assignment: CDR1 MDHEN and CDR2 SYDVKM. This CDR3 comprises 17 residues. The sequencing input was CD8+ T cells from PBMCs. This rearrangement joins TRBV28 to TRBJ2-1, with unresolved D. This TCR came from a human donor in good health (CMV status not recorded). Some clones in this sample may be carry-over from other donors' samples. CDR3: CASSTSAAPQGDNEQFF. DNA of the CDR3: TGTGCCAGCAGTACCTCTGCGGCTCCCCAAGGTGACAATGAGCAGTTCTTC.